This TCR beta chain is from a study of blood T cell repertoires in COVID-19. Turning to the study itself: PBMCs, B-cell-depleted T cells, or T cells were the source of the cDNA or gDNA that made up the material.

The CDR3 covers 14 residues. The junction had 7 bases not matched to a gene; V was cut back by 8 bases and J by 8 bases. The V gene's germline CDR1 is MNHEY and CDR2 SVGAGI. Authors' data handling: Reference gene primer amplification gave nucleated cell count estimates. The table came from immunoSEQ multiplex PCR; TCRdb's copy has only in-frame clones and leaves some out. That table gives V, J and clone size, and the DNA gave D and trimming. The table lists approximately 60,000 clones, 78% of them singletons. One Seattle source followed patients from active infection through their disease course. The sequence came from a man between 60 and 75 years old with COVID-19, enrolled during active disease. The genes are TRBV6-5 and TRBJ2-1, with 12 bases matching TRBD1. Sample: peripheral blood. CDR3 sequence: CASAAGQGAYEQFF. In nucleotides, the CDR3 is TGTGCCAGCGCTGCGGGACAGGGGGCTTATGAGCAGTTCTTC.